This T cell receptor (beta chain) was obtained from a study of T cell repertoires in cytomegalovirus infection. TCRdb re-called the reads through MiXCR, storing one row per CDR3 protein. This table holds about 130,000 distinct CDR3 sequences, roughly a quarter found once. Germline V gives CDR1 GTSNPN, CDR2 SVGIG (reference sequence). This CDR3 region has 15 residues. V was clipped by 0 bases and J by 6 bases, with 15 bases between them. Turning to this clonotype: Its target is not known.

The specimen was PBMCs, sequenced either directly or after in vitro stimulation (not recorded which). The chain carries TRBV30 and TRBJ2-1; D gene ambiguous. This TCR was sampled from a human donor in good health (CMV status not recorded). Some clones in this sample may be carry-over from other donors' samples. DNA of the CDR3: TGTGCCTGGAGTGTTCCTAGTGCCCCCAGCAATGAGCAGTTCTTC. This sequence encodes CAWSVPSAPSNEQFF.